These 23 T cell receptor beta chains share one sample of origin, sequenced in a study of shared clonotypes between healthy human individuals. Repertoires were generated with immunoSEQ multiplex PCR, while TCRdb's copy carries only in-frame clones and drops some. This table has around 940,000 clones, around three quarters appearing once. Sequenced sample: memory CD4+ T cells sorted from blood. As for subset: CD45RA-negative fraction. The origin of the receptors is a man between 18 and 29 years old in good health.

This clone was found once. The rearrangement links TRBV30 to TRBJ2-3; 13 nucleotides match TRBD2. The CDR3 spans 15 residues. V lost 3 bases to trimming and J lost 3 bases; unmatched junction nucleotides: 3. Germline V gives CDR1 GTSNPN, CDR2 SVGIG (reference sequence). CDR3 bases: TGTGCCTGGAGCGTACTAGCGGGGGGGACAGATACGCAGTATTTT. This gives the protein CAWSVLAGGTDTQYF.

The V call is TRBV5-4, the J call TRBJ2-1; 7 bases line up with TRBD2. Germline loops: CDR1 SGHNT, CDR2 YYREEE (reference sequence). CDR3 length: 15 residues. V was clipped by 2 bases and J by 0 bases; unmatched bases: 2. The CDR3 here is CASSFGTNSYNEQFF. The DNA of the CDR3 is TGTGCCAGCAGCTTCGGGACTAACTCCTACAATGAGCAGTTCTTC.

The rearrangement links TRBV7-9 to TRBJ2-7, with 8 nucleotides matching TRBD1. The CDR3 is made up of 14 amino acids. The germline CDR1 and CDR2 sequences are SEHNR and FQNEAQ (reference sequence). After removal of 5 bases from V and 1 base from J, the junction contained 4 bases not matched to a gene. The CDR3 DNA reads TGTGCCAGCAGCAACACAGGGGGGTCCTACGAGCAGTACTTC. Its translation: CASSNTGGSYEQYF.

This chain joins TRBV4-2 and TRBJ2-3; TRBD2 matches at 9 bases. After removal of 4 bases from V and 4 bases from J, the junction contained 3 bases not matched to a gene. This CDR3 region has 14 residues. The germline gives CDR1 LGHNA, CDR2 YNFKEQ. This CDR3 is CASSPGTSPDTQYF. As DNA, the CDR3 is TGTGCCAGCAGCCCTGGGACTAGCCCAGATACGCAGTATTTT.

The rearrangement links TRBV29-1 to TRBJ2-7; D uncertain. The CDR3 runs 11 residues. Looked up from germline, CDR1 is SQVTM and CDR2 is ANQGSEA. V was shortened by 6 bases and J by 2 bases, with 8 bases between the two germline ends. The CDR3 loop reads CSVQTAYEQYF. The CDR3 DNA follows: TGCAGCGTCCAAACAGCCTACGAGCAGTACTTC.

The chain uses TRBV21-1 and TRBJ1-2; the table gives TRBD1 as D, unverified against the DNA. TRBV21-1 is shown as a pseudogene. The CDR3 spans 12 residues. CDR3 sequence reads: CASSKEGAGYTF. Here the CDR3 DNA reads TGTGCCAGCAGCAAAGAGGGGGCGGGCTACACCTTC.

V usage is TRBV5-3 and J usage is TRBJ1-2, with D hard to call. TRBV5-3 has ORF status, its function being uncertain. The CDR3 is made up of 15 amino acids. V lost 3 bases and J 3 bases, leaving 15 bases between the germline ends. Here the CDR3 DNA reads TGTGCCAGAAGCTGCCCGTGGTCCGGGGACTATGGCTACACCTTC. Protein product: CARSCPWSGDYGYTF.

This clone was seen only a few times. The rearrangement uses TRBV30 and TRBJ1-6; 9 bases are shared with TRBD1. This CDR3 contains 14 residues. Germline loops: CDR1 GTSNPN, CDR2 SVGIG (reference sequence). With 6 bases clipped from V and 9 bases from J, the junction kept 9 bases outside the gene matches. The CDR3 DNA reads TGTGCCTGTCGGCCGGGACAGGGTTTTTCACCCCTCCACTTT. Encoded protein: CACRPGQGFSPLHF.

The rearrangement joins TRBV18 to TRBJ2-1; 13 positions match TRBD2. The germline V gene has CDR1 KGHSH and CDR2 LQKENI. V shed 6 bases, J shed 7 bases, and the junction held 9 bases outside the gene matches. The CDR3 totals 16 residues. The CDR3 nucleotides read TGTGCCAGCTCGCAAGGACTAGCGGGAGACCGGAATGAGCAGTTCTTC. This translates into CASSQGLAGDRNEQFF.

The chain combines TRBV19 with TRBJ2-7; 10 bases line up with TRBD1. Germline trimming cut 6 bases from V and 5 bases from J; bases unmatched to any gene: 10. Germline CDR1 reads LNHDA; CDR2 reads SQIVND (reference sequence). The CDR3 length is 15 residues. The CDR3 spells CASSQTGTGAHEQYF. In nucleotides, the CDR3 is TGTGCCAGTAGCCAAACCGGGACAGGGGCCCACGAGCAGTACTTC.

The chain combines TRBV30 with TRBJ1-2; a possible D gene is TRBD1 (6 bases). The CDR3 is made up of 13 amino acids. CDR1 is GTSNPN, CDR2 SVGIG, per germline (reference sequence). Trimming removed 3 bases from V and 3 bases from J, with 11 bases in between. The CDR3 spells CAWSTGWDYGYTF. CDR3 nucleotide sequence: TGTGCCTGGAGCACAGGGTGGGACTATGGCTACACCTTC.

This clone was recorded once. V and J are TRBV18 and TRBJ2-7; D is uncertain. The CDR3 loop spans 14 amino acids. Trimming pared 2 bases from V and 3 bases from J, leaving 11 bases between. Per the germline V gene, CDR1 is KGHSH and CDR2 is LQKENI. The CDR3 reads CASSPGNSNYEQYF. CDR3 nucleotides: TGTGCCAGCTCACCAGGGAATAGCAACTACGAGCAGTACTTC.

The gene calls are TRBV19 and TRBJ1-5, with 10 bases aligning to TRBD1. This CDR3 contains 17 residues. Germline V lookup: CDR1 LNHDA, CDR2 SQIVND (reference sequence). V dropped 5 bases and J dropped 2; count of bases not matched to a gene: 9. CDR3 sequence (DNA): TGTGCCAGTAGTCTCGGGACAGGGGTACTCGGCAATCAGCCCCAGCATTTT. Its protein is CASSLGTGVLGNQPQHF.

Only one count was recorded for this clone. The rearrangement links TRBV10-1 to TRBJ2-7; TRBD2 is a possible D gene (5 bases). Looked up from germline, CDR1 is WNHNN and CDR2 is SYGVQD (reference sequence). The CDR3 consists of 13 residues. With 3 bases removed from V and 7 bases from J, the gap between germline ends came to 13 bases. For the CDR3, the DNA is TGCGCCAGCAGTGAATCGGGGTTTGGGGAGCAGTACTTC. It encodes CASSESGFGEQYF.

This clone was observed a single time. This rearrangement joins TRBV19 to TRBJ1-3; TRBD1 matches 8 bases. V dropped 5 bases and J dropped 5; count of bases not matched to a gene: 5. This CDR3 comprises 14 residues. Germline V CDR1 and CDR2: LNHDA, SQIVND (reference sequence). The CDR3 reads CASSLGQVRNTIYF. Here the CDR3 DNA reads TGTGCCAGTAGTCTGGGACAGGTTAGAAACACCATATATTTT.

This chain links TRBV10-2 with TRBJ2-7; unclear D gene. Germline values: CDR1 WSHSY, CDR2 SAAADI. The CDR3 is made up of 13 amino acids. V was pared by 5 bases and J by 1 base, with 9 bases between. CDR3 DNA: TGCGCCAGCAGTCCCGGTAGGTCCTACGAGCAGTACTTC. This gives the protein CASSPGRSYEQYF.

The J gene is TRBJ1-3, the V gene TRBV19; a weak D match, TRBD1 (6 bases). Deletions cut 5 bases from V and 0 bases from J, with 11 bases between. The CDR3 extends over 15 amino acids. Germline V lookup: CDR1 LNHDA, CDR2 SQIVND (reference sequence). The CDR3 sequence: CASSAPDSSGNTIYF. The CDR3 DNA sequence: TGTGCCAGTAGTGCCCCGGACAGCTCTGGAAACACCATATATTTT.

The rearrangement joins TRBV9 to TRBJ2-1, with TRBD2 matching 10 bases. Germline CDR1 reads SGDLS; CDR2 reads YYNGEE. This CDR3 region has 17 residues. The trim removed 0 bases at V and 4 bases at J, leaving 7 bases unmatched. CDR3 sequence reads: CASSVVQGAGGYNEQFF. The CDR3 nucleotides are TGTGCCAGCAGCGTAGTGCAAGGAGCGGGAGGGTACAATGAGCAGTTCTTC.

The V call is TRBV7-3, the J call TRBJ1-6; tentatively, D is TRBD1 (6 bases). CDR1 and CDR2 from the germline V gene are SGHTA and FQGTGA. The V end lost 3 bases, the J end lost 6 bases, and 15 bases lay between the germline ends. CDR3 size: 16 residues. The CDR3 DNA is TGTGCCAGCAGCTTGTCCGGGGGCTTTGGTAATTCACCCCTCCACTTT. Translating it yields CASSLSGGFGNSPLHF.

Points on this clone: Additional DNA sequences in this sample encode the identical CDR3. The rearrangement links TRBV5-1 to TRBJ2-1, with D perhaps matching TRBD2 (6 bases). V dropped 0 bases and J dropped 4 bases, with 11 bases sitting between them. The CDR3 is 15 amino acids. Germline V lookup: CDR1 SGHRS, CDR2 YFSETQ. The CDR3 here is CASSLDGGTYNEQFF. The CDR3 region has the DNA TGCGCCAGCAGCTTGGATGGGGGGACTTACAATGAGCAGTTCTTC. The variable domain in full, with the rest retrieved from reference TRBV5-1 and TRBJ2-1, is KAGVTQTPRYLIKTRGQQVTLSCSPISGHRSVSWYQQTPGQGLQFLFEYFSETQRNKGNFPGRFSGRQFSNSRSEMNVSTLELGDSALYLCASSLDGGTYNEQFFGPGTRLTVL.

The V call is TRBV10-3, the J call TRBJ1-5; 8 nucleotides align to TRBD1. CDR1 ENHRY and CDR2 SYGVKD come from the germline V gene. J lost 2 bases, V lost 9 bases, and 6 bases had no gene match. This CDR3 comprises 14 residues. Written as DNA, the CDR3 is TGTGCCATTGCATTGGACAGGGGCAATCAGCCCCAGCATTTT. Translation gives CAIALDRGNQPQHF.

CDR3 sequence (DNA): TGTGCCAGCAGCTACAAGGGAGACACTGAAGCTTTCTTT. This translates into CASSYKGDTEAFF. This sequence joins TRBV5-5 and TRBJ1-1; D not certain. The CDR3 totals 13 residues. The V gene lost 3 bases and the J gene lost 3 bases, with 9 bases spanning the gap. In germline, CDR1 is SGHKS, CDR2 YYEKEE (reference sequence).

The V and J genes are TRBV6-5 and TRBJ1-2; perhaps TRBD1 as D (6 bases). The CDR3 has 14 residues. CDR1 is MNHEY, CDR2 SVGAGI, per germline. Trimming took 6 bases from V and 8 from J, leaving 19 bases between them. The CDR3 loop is CASSQTTGSRGYTF. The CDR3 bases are TGTGCCAGCAGCCAGACCACAGGGTCGAGGGGCTACACCTTC.